A selection of T cell receptor beta chains follows, all from one sample in a study of circulating CD8 cells and anti-PD-1 response in melanoma. From the reads, TCRdb called clonotypes with MiXCR, one entry per CDR3 protein. Among approximately 1,200 distinct CDR3 sequences listed, approximately 8% were seen once. The starting material was CD8+ T cells from PBMCs, obtained at baseline or after one month of anti-PD-1 therapy (not recorded which). The receptors shown here come from a human donor with melanoma. CDR3s include the opening cysteine and the closing phenylalanine or tryptophan. The order of the fields is CDR3 length, clone size, J gene, D gene, V gene, CDR3 protein, CDR3 DNA. D genes are given only for firm matches. Clone size is shown for a subset of rows, as once, few, many or a class of expanded clone.

>14|medium-sized|TRBJ2-1|NA|TRBV28
CASSFTGGQGEQFF
TGTGCCAGCAGTTTCACGGGTGGGCAGGGTGAGCAGTTCTTC
>15|large|TRBJ2-1|NA|TRBV4-1
CASSAYSGTTNEQFF
TGCGCCAGCAGCGCATACTCCGGGACCACCAATGAGCAGTTCTTC
>14|medium-sized|TRBJ2-1|TRBD1|TRBV3-1
CASSQMTGATEQFF
TGTGCCAGCAGCCAGATGACAGGGGCGACTGAGCAGTTCTTC
>18|NA|TRBJ1-1|NA|TRBV19
CASSIGPRANRLDTEAFF
TGTGCCAGTAGTATAGGTCCGAGGGCCAACCGATTAGACACTGAAGCTTTCTTT
>16|large|TRBJ2-7|NA|TRBV11-2
CASSLDIVRRNNEQYF
TGTGCCAGCAGCTTAGATATCGTCCGGCGCAACAACGAGCAGTACTTC
>14|large|TRBJ1-1|NA|TRBV2
CASRPGQLDTEAFF
TGTGCCAGCAGACCCGGACAGCTAGACACTGAAGCTTTCTTT
>17|medium-sized|TRBJ2-7|NA|TRBV19
CASSTGFALQATYEQYF
TGTGCCAGTAGTACCGGGTTCGCTCTCCAGGCTACCTACGAGCAGTACTTC
>11|large|TRBJ1-1|NA|TRBV10-2
CASRNGGPAFF
TGCGCCAGCCGAAATGGGGGGCCGGCTTTCTTT
>15|large|TRBJ2-5|NA|TRBV7-3
CASSSIGARGETQYF
TGTGCCAGCAGCTCAATAGGGGCGAGGGGAGAGACCCAGTACTTC
>11|medium-sized|TRBJ1-6|NA|TRBV21-1
CASPWDSPLHF
TGTGCCAGCCCTTGGGATTCACCCCTCCACTTT
>14|medium-sized|TRBJ2-7|NA|TRBV27
CASSSLGAATEQYF
TGTGCCAGCAGTTCGTTAGGGGCCGCCACCGAGCAGTACTTC
>16|large|TRBJ2-7|TRBD1|TRBV7-3
CASSLGPGGSSYEQYF
TGTGCCAGCAGCTTAGGTCCAGGGGGAAGCTCCTACGAGCAGTACTTC
>14|NA|TRBJ2-7|NA|TRBV19
CASSITRSSYEQYF
TGTGCCAGTAGTATAACCCGCAGCTCCTACGAGCAGTACTTC
>12|medium-sized|TRBJ2-5|NA|TRBV5-5
CASSWDQETQYF
TGTGCCAGCAGCTGGGATCAAGAGACCCAGTACTTC
>15|NA|TRBJ2-1|TRBD2|TRBV6-4
CASSDSSGGANERFF
TGTGCCAGCAGTGACTCTAGCGGGGGGGCCAATGAGCGGTTCTTC
>12|NA|TRBJ1-1|NA|TRBV19
CASRAQFTEAFF
TGTGCCAGTAGGGCACAGTTCACTGAAGCTTTCTTT
>13|large|TRBJ2-7|NA|TRBV4-1
CASSQAGIGEQYF
TGCGCCAGCAGCCAAGCGGGAATAGGGGAGCAGTACTTC
>16|medium-sized|TRBJ2-6|NA|TRBV28
CASSLWSDEGANVLTF
TGTGCCAGCAGTTTATGGAGCGATGAGGGGGCCAACGTCCTGACTTTC
>17|medium-sized|TRBJ2-3|NA|TRBV19
CASSPGGGKAFTDTQYF
TGTGCCAGTAGTCCCGGAGGGGGGAAGGCATTCACAGATACGCAGTATTTT
>15|large|TRBJ1-4|NA|TRBV2
CASTGDTSTNEKLFF
TGTGCCAGCACCGGGGACACTTCAACTAATGAAAAACTGTTTTTT
>14|medium-sized|TRBJ2-7|NA|TRBV9
CASSVHPRDTEQYF
TGTGCCAGCAGCGTACATCCGCGGGACACTGAGCAGTACTTC
>13|medium-sized|TRBJ2-2|NA|TRBV6-1
CASSDSDTGELFF
TGTGCCAGCAGTGATTCGGACACCGGGGAGCTGTTTTTT
>12|large|TRBJ1-1|NA|TRBV27
CASSSSPTEAFF
TGTGCCAGCAGTTCTTCCCCCACTGAAGCTTTCTTT
>15|medium-sized|TRBJ2-5|NA|TRBV27
CASSFLLGFQETQYF
TGTGCCAGCAGTTTCTTATTGGGTTTCCAAGAGACCCAGTACTTC
>12|medium-sized|TRBJ2-3|NA|TRBV27
CASSLIGDTQYF
TGTGCCAGCAGTTTAATAGGAGATACGCAGTATTTT
>14|large|TRBJ2-1|NA|TRBV27
CASSLVGVVDEQFF
TGTGCCAGCAGTTTAGTAGGGGTAGTGGATGAGCAGTTCTTC
>16|large|TRBJ2-1|TRBD2|TRBV24-1
CATSDLTSGGHNEQFF
TGTGCCACCAGTGACCTAACTAGCGGGGGACACAATGAGCAGTTCTTC
>13|medium-sized|TRBJ2-7|TRBD2|TRBV18
CASSPPGRGEQYF
TGTGCCAGCTCACCACCGGGGAGGGGCGAGCAGTACTTC
>16|medium-sized|TRBJ2-1|NA|TRBV27
CASSLWPGVVNNEQFF
TGTGCCAGCAGTTTATGGCCGGGGGTAGTTAACAATGAGCAGTTCTTC
>13|medium-sized|TRBJ2-6|NA|TRBV14
CASSHGGANVLTF
TGTGCCAGCAGCCACGGCGGGGCCAACGTCCTGACTTTC
>14|large|TRBJ2-7|TRBD1|TRBV28
CASSFRGPNYEQYF
TGTGCCAGCAGTTTCAGGGGGCCTAACTACGAGCAGTACTTC
>14|few|TRBJ2-7|NA|TRBV20-1
CSAREGAGSYEQYF
TGCAGTGCTAGAGAGGGGGCGGGCTCCTACGAGCAGTACTTC
>15|medium-sized|TRBJ2-3|NA|TRBV13
CASHHRGVSTDTQYF
TGTGCCAGTCACCATAGGGGGGTGAGCACAGATACGCAGTATTTT
>16|large|TRBJ2-3|TRBD2|TRBV24-1
CATSDPSGGLTDTQYF
TGTGCCACCAGTGATCCCAGCGGGGGGCTCACAGATACGCAGTATTTT
>12|medium-sized|TRBJ2-3|NA|TRBV11-2
CASSLGTDTQYF
TGTGCCAGCAGCTTAGGAACAGATACGCAGTATTTT
>13|medium-sized|TRBJ2-7|TRBD1|TRBV7-3
CASSLGTGYEQYF
TGTGCCAGCAGCTTAGGGACAGGTTACGAGCAGTACTTC
>9|large|TRBJ2-5|NA|TRBV7-2
CPEQETQYF
TGTCCGGAGCAAGAGACCCAGTACTTC
>15|medium-sized|TRBJ2-7|NA|TRBV10-3
CAISGAATSSYEQYF
TGTGCCATCAGTGGGGCGGCGACATCTTCCTACGAGCAGTACTTC
>11|medium-sized|TRBJ2-1|NA|TRBV24-1
CATSSAHEQFF
TGTGCCACCAGTTCCGCACATGAGCAGTTCTTC
>16|large|TRBJ2-2|NA|TRBV9
CASSVDTRPNTGELFF
TGTGCCAGCAGCGTAGATACGAGGCCCAACACCGGGGAGCTGTTTTTT
>15|large|TRBJ2-2|NA|TRBV28
CASSLGGDDTGELFF
TGTGCCAGCAGTTTAGGCGGGGACGACACCGGGGAGCTGTTTTTT
>14|large|TRBJ2-7|NA|TRBV2
CASSDPGSFYEQYF
TGTGCCAGCAGTGACCCAGGGAGCTTCTACGAGCAGTACTTC